One and the same sample provided the 13 T cell receptor beta chains below, sequenced in a study of tumor and adjacent non-tumor tissue in lung cancer. This sample's RNA came from whole unsorted tissue. A modified ARM-PCR protocol with three rounds of nested PCR amplified TCRbeta. MiXCR, applied by TCRdb to the multiplex PCR reads, yields one record per CDR3 protein. The sample has approximately 75,000 distinct CDR3 sequences; under 85% are singletons. The sample consisted of lung tumor tissue. Receptor source: a woman between 50 and 59 years old with non-small cell lung cancer.

V is TRBV10-1 and J is TRBJ2-2; D gene ambiguous. Per germline, CDR1 WNHNN and CDR2 SYGVQD (reference sequence). The CDR3 loop spans 13 amino acids. The chain's CDR3 is CDSRLGNTGELFF. Here the CDR3 DNA reads TGCGATAGCCGATTAGGGAACACCGGGGAGCTGTTTTTT.

Worth noting for this clonotype: It may be a read error: a sequence one base away is much more abundant. The conserved final phenylalanine or tryptophan is absent from the CDR3, which likely points to a read error. The chain links TRBV29-1 to TRBJ1-1; D may be TRBD1 (5 bases). The ends were cut back, 4 bases at V and 2 bases at J, with 14 bases in the middle. Germline loops: CDR1 SQVTM, CDR2 ANQGSEA. CDR3 length: 14 residues. CDR3 DNA sequence: TGCAGCGTTGTACCTCTCGGGGGTAACACTGAAGCTTTCCTT. Its protein product is CSVVPLGGNTEAFL.

Concerning this clonotype itself: The conserved final phenylalanine or tryptophan is absent from the CDR3, which likely points to a read error. V gene TRBV10-2 combines with J gene TRBJ1-1, with 7 bases aligning to TRBD1. Germline trimming cut 5 bases from V and 6 bases from J; bases unmatched to any gene: 9. CDR3 size: 14 residues. Germline CDR1 WSHSY, CDR2 SAAADI. This CDR3 is CASSYRDRGSEAFL. In DNA, the CDR3 is TGCGCCAGCAGTTACCGGGACAGAGGGTCTGAAGCTTTCCTT.

About this clonotype itself: It may be a read error: a sequence one base away is much more abundant. The CDR3 DNA reads TGTGCCCTATTGACAGGGGGCCTCTATGACTACACCTTC. It encodes CALLTGGLYDYTF. The chain carries TRBV21-1 and TRBJ1-2; the DNA was not compared with TRBD1, the D call given in the table. TRBV21-1 is marked as a pseudogene. This CDR3 has 13 residues.

In the case of this clonotype: The junction departs from germline at one end; a sequencing error may be responsible. The chain joins TRBV29-1 to TRBJ1-1; D possibly corresponds to TRBD1 (5 bases). Germline CDR1 SQVTM, CDR2 ANQGSEA. The CDR3 spans 13 residues. The CDR3 nucleotides read TGCAGCGTTCACTCACAGGCGAACACTGGAGCTTGCTTT. This translates into CSVHSQANTGACF.

Of note for this clonotype: At one end the junction does not follow the germline gene, possibly because of a read error. The rearrangement joins TRBV6-5 to TRBJ2-1, with 8 bases fitting TRBD2. This CDR3 is 14 amino acids long. The germline V gene encodes CDR1 MNHEY and CDR2 SVGAGI. The CDR3 here is CANSYLGLVDEQFF. CDR3 coding DNA: TGTGCCAACAGTTACCTGGGACTAGTGGATGAGCAGTTCTTC.

Judged by abundance, this clonotype is medium-sized. The chain joins TRBV6-1 to TRBJ2-1, with 11 bases lining up with TRBD1. The CDR3 sequence is 15 residues long. Trimming at V came to 4 bases and at J to 3 bases, leaving 2 bases not matched to a gene. The germline V gene encodes CDR1 MNHNS and CDR2 SASEGT. DNA for the CDR3: TGTGCCAGCAGTGTTGGGACAGGGGGCTACAATGAGCAGTTCTTC. Protein product: CASSVGTGGYNEQFF.

This clonotype appeared once. At one of its ends the junction is not consistent with the germline gene, which may arise from a read error. The rearrangement links TRBV11-2 to TRBJ1-2; no clear D. The CDR3 consists of 15 residues. The germline gives CDR1 SGHAT, CDR2 FQNNGV. For the CDR3, the DNA is TGTGTCAGCTGCTTAGGGCCGGACTGCAACTATGGCTACACCTTC. It specifies CVSCLGPDCNYGYTF.

As regards this clonotype: Since the CDR3 does not end with the conserved phenylalanine or tryptophan, this likely comes from a read error. V gene TRBV24-1 combines with J gene TRBJ2-7; D is possibly TRBD1 (6 bases). The CDR3 runs to 13 residues. V was trimmed by 3 bases and J by 6 bases, leaving 11 bases between them. Germline V lookup: CDR1 KGHDR, CDR2 SFDVKD. CDR3 residues: CATSDRTGFEQYY. The CDR3 DNA sequence: TGTGCCACCAGTGATCGTACAGGGTTCGAGCAGTACTAC.

This clonotype counts as medium-sized (0.01 to 0.1%). This chain joins TRBV5-6 and TRBJ2-7; D is perhaps TRBD2 (6 bases). Germline V gene lookup returns CDR1 SGHDT and CDR2 YYEEEE. The V end lost 2 bases, the J end lost 0 bases, and 9 bases lay between the germline ends. The CDR3 spans 14 residues. CDR3 sequence reads: CASSFSGLSYEQYF. The CDR3 nucleotides are TGTGCCAGCAGCTTTTCGGGACTCTCCTACGAGCAGTACTTC.

The chain has TRBV29-1 and TRBJ1-2; TRBD1 might be the D (6 bases). CDR3 length: 14 residues. In germline, CDR1 is SQVTM, CDR2 ANQGSEA. The CDR3 loop reads CSIERGATSYGYTF. In DNA, the CDR3 is TGCAGTATTGAACGGGGGGCTACTAGCTATGGCTACACCTTC.

The chain has TRBV6-5 and TRBJ2-1; 9 positions match TRBD2. The CDR3 extends over 15 amino acids. Trimming removed 10 bases from V and 4 bases from J; junction bases left unmatched: 11. Looked up from germline, CDR1 is MNHEY and CDR2 is SVGAGI. The CDR3 is CAIRPSGAAYNEQFF. CDR3 sequence (DNA): TGTGCCATCAGACCTAGCGGGGCTGCTTACAATGAGCAGTTCTTC.

This clonotype was detected a few times. A read error is possible here, since a much larger clone lies one base away. The V call is TRBV5-1, the J call TRBJ2-5; D may correspond to TRBD1 or TRBD2 (5 bases each). This CDR3 has 14 amino acids. V lost 2 bases and J lost 5, with 13 bases in between. Germline CDR1 reads SGHRS; CDR2 reads YFSETQ. DNA for the CDR3: TGCGCCAGCAGCTTCTGGGGACCTGGGGAGACCCAGTACTTC. As protein: CASSFWGPGETQYF.